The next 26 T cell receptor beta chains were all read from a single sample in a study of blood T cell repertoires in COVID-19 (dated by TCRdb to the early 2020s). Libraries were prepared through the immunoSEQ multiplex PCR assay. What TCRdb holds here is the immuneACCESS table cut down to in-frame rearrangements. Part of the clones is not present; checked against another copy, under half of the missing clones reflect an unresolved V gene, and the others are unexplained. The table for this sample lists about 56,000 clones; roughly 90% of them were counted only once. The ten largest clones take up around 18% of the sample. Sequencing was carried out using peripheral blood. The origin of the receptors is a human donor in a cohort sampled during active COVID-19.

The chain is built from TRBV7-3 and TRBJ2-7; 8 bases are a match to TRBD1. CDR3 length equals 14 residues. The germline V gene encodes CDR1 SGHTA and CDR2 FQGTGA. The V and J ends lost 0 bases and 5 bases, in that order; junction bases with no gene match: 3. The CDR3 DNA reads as TGTGCCAGCAGCTTAACGACAGGGGTGGACGAGCAGTACTTC. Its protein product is CASSLTTGVDEQYF.

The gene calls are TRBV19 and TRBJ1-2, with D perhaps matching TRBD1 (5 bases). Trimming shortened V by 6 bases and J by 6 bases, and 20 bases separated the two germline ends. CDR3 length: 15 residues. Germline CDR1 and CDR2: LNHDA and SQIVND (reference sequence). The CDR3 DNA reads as TGTGCCAGTAGAAAGGACCGCCACCGGGGGGATGGCTACACCTTC. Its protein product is CASRKDRHRGDGYTF.

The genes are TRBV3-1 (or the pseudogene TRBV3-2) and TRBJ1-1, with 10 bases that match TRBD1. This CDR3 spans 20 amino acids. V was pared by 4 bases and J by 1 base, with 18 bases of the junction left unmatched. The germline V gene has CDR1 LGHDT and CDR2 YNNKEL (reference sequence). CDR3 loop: CASSPPPRNGQGVQNTEAFF. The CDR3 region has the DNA TGTGCCAGCAGCCCCCCTCCGAGGAATGGACAGGGGGTTCAGAACACTGAAGCTTTCTTT.

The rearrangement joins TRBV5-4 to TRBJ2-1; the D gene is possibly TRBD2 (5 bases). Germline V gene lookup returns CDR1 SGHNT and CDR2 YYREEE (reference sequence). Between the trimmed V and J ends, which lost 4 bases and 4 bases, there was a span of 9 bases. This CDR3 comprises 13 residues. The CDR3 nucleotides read TGTGCCAGCAGCCCGGAGGTTTACAATGAGCAGTTCTTC. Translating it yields CASSPEVYNEQFF.

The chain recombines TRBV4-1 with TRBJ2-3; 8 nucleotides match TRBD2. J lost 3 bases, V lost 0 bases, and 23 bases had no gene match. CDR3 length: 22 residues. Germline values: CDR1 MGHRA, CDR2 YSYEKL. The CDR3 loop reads CASSQDRGQRGGPPRGTDTQYF. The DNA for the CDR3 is TGCGCCAGCAGCCAAGATCGGGGGCAGCGCGGGGGGCCACCCCGAGGGACAGATACGCAGTATTTT.

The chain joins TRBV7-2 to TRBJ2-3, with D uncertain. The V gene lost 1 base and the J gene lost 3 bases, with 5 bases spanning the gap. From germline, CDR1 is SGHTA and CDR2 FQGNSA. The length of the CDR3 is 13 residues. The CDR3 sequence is CASSLERTDTQYF. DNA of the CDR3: TGTGCCAGCAGCTTAGAGAGGACAGATACGCAGTATTTT.

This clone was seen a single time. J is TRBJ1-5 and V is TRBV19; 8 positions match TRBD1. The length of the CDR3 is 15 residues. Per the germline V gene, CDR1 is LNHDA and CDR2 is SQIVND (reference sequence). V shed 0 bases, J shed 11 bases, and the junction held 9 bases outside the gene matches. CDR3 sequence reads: CASSIDKGGQGAQHF. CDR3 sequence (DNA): TGTGCCAGTAGTATAGATAAAGGAGGACAGGGTGCCCAGCATTTT. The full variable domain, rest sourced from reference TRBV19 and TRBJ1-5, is DGGITQSPKYLFRKEGQNVTLSCEQNLNHDAMYWYRQDPGQGLRLIYYSQIVNDFQKGDIAEGYSVSREKKESFPLTVTSAQKNPTAFYLCASSIDKGGQGAQHFGDGTRLSIL.

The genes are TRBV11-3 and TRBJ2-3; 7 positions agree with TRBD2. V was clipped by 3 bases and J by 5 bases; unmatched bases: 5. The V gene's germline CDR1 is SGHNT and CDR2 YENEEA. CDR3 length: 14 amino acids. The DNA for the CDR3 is TGTGCCAGCAGCTTCGGAGGGGAGGGAGATACGCAGTATTTT. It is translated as CASSFGGEGDTQYF.

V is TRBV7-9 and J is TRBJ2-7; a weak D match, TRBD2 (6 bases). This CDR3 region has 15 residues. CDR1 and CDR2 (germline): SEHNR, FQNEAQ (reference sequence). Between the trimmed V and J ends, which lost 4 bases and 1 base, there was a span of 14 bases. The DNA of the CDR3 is TGTGCCAGCAGCTCGGCCCCCGGGACTTCCTACGAGCAGTACTTC. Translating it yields CASSSAPGTSYEQYF. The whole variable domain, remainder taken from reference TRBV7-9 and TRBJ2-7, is DTGVSQNPRHKITKRGQNVTFRCDPISEHNRLYWYRQTLGQGPEFLTYFQNEAQLEKSRLLSDRFSAERPKGSFSTLEIQRTEQGDSAMYLCASSSAPGTSYEQYFGPGTRLTVT.

Here the CDR3 DNA reads TGTGCCAGCAGCTTAGTCAGGGCGAGCAATCAGCCCCAGCATTTT. The encoded protein is CASSLVRASNQPQHF. V usage is TRBV7-8 and J usage is TRBJ1-5, with D possibly TRBD1 on 5 matching bases. The CDR3 totals 15 residues. Germline CDR1 is SGHVS and CDR2 is FQNEAQ. With 1 base removed from V and 1 base from J, the gap between germline ends came to 8 bases.

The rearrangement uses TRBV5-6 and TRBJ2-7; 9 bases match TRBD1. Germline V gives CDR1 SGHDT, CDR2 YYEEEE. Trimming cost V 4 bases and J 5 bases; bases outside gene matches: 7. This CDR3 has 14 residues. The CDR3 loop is CASSPPGQGDEQYF. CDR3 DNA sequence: TGTGCCAGCAGCCCGCCGGGACAGGGCGACGAGCAGTACTTC.

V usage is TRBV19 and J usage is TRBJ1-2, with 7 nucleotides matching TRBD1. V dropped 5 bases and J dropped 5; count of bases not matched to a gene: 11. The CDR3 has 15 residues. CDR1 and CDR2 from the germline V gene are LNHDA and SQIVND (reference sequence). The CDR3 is CASSPGVTGVYGYTF. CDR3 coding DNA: TGTGCCAGTAGTCCCGGCGTCACAGGGGTTTATGGCTACACCTTC.

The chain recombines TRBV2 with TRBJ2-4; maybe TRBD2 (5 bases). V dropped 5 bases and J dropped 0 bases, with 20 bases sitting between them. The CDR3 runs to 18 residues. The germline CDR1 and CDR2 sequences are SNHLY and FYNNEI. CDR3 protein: CASSYGPGSLVAKNIQYF. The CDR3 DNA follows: TGTGCCAGCAGTTATGGCCCGGGATCCCTAGTAGCCAAAAACATTCAGTACTTC.

CDR3 sequence: CASSQAGTSGFISYEQYF. Written as DNA, the CDR3 is TGTGCCAGCAGCCAAGCTGGGACTAGCGGCTTCATCTCCTACGAGCAGTACTTC. This chain links TRBV3-1 (or the pseudogene TRBV3-2) with TRBJ2-7, with 11 positions matching TRBD2. Germline V gene lookup returns CDR1 LGHDT and CDR2 YNNKEL (reference sequence). The CDR3 is made up of 18 amino acids. V shed 1 base and J 0 bases; nucleotides not matched to a gene: 8.

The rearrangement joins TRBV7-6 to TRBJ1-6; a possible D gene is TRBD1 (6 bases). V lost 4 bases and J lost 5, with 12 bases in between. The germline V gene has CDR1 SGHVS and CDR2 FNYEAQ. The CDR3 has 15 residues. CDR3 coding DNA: TGTGCCAGCAGCTCCGGGACAACTGATAATTCACCCCTCCACTTT. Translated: CASSSGTTDNSPLHF.

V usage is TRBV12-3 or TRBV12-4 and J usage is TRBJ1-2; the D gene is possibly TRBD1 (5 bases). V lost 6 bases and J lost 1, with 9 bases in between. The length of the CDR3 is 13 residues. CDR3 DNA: TGTGCCAGCAGACCCGACAGTAACTATGGCTACACCTTC. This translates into CASRPDSNYGYTF.

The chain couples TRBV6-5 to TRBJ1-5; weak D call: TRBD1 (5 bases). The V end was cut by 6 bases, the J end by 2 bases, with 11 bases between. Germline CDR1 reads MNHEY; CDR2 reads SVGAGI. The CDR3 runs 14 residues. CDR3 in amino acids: CASRLGGGNQPQHF. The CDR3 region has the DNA TGTGCCAGCAGATTGGGGGGGGGCAATCAGCCCCAGCATTTT.

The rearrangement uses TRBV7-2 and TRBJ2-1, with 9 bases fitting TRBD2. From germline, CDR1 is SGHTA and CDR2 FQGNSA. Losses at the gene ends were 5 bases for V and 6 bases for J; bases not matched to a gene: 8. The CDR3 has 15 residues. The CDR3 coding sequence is TGTGCCAGCAGCCCGTTAGCGGGGGTGGGCAATGAGCAGTTCTTC. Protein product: CASSPLAGVGNEQFF.

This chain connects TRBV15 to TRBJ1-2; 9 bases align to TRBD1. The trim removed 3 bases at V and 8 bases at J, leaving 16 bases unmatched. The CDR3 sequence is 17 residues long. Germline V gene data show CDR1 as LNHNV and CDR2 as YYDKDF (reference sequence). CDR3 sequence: CATSSPLGGQGREGYTF. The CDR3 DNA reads TGTGCCACCAGCAGTCCCCTTGGGGGACAGGGAAGAGAGGGCTACACCTTC.

The CDR3 nucleotides read TGCGCCAGCAGCTTGGGCGGGGACACTGAAGCTTTCTTT. The encoded protein is CASSLGGDTEAFF. The chain combines TRBV5-1 with TRBJ1-1; D not resolved. The germline CDR1 and CDR2 sequences are SGHRS and YFSETQ. Trimming left V 0 bases short and J 3 bases short, with 6 bases between. CDR3 length: 13 residues.

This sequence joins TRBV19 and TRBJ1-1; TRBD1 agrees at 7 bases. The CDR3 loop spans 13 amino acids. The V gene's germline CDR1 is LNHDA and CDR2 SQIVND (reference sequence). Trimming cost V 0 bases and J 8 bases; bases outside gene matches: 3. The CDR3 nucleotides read TGTGCCAGTAGTATAGAAAGCAGGGGGGAAGCTTTCTTT. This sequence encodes CASSIESRGEAFF. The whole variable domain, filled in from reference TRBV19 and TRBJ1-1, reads DGGITQSPKYLFRKEGQNVTLSCEQNLNHDAMYWYRQDPGQGLRLIYYSQIVNDFQKGDIAEGYSVSREKKESFPLTVTSAQKNPTAFYLCASSIESRGEAFFGQGTRLTVV.

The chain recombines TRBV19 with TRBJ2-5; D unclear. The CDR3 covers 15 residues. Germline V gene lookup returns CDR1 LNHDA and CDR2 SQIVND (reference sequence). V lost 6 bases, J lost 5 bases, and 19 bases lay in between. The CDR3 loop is CASSPNSWPLETQYF. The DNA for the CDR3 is TGTGCCAGTAGCCCTAACAGCTGGCCATTGGAGACCCAGTACTTC.

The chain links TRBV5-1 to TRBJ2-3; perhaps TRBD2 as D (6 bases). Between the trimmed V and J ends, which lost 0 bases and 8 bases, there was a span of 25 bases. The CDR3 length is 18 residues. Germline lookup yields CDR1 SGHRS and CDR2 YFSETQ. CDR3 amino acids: CASSLAGGPGGVVGTQYF. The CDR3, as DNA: TGCGCCAGCAGCTTGGCCGGCGGTCCAGGAGGGGTAGTCGGTACGCAGTATTTT.

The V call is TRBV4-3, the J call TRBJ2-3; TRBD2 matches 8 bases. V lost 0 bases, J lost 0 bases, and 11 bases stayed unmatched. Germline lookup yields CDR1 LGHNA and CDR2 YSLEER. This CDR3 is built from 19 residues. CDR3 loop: CASSQDVQRGYLSTDTQYF. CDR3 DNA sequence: TGCGCCAGCAGCCAAGATGTCCAGCGGGGGTACCTTAGCACAGATACGCAGTATTTT.

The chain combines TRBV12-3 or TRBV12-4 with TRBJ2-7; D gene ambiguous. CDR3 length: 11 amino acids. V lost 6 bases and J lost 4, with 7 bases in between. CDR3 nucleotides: TGTGCCAGCAGGATCACTTACGAGCAGTACTTC. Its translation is CASRITYEQYF.

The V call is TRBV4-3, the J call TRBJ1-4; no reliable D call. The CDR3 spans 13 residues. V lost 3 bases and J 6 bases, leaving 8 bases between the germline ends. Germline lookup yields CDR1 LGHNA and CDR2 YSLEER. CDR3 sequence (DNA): TGCGCCAGCAGCCACCACAGAGATGAAAAACTGTTTTTT. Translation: CASSHHRDEKLFF.